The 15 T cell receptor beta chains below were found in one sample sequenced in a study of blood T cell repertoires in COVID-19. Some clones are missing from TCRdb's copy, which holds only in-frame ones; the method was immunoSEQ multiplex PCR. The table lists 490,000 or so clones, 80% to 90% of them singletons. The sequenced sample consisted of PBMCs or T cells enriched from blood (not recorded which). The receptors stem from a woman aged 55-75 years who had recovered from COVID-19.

The CDR3 sequence is CASSEGALAKNIQYF. DNA of the CDR3: TGCGCCAGCAGCGAGGGTGCCCTAGCCAAAAACATTCAGTACTTC. V and J are TRBV5-1 and TRBJ2-4; D possibly corresponds to TRBD2 (5 bases). In germline, CDR1 is SGHRS, CDR2 YFSETQ. V dropped 4 bases and J dropped 0 bases, with 11 bases sitting between them. The CDR3 length is 15 residues.

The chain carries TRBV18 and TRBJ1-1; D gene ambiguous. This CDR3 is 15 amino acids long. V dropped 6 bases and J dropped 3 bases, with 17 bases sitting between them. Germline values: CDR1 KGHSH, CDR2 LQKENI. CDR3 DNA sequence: TGTGCCAGCTCGATTGCAGGATACTCTTACACTGAAGCTTTCTTT. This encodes CASSIAGYSYTEAFF.

CDR3 residues: CASSLTGTGGLSSGNTIYF. CDR3 in DNA: TGTGCCAGCAGCTTAACCGGGACAGGGGGCCTAAGCTCTGGAAACACCATATATTTT. The chain joins TRBV7-6 to TRBJ1-3; TRBD1 aligns across 12 bases. This CDR3 region has 19 residues. V was pared by 2 bases and J by 0 bases, with 8 bases of the junction left unmatched. Germline V gene sequence: CDR1 SGHVS, CDR2 FNYEAQ.

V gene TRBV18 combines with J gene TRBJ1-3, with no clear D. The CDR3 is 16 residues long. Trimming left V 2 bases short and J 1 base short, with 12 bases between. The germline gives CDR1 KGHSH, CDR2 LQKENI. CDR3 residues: CASSPIAGSSGNTIYF. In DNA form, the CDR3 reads TGTGCCAGCTCACCAATAGCCGGGAGTTCTGGAAACACCATATATTTT.

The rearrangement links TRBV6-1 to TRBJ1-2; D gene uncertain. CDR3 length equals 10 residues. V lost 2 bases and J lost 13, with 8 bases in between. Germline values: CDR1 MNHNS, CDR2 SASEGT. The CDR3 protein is CASSEREPTF. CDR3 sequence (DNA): TGTGCCAGCAGTGAACGGGAACCCACCTTC.

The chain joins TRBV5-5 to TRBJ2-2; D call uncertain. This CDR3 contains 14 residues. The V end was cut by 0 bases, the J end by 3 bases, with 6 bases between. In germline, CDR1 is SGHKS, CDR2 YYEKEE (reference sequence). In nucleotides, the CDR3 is TGTGCCAGCAGCTTGGTAATTGACACCGGGGAGCTGTTTTTT. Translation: CASSLVIDTGELFF.

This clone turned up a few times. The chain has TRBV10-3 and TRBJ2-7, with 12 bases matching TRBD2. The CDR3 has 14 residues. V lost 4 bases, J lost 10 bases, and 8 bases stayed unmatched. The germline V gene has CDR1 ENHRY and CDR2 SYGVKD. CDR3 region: CAISGTSGEGGQYV. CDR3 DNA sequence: TGTGCCATCAGTGGGACTAGCGGGGAAGGGGGCCAGTACGTC.

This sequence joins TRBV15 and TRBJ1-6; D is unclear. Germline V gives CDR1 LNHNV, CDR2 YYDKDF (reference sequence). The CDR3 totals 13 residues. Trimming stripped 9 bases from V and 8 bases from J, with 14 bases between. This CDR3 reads CATSARLDSPLHF. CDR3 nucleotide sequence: TGTGCCACTTCGGCCAGGTTGGATTCACCCCTCCACTTT.

Here the CDR3 reads CASENEKLFF. The CDR3 nucleotides are TGTGCCAGCGAGAATGAAAAACTGTTTTTT. The chain is built from TRBV7-9 and TRBJ1-4; D is undetermined. This CDR3 has 10 amino acids. Germline assignment: CDR1 SEHNR and CDR2 FQNEAQ (reference sequence). Deletions cut 8 bases from V and 5 bases from J, with 3 bases between.

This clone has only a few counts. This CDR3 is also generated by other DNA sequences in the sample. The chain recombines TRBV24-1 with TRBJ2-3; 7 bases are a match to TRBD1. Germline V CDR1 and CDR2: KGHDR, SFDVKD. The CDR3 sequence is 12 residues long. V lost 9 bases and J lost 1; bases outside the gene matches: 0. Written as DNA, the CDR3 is TGTGCCACCGGACAGGGCACAGATACGCAGTATTTT. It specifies CATGQGTDTQYF.

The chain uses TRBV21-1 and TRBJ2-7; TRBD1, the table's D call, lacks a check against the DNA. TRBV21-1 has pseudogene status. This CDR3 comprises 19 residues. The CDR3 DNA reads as TGTGCCAGCAGCTTTAAGACAGGGAAGAGGCGGGACTCCGCCTTGGGGCAGTACGTC. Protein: CASSFKTGKRRDSALGQYV.

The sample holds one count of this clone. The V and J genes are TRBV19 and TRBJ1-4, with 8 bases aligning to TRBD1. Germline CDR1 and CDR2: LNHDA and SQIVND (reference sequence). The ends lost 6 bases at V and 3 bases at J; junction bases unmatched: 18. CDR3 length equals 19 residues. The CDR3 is CASSMSSGTGSTSNEKLFF. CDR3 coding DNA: TGTGCCAGTAGCATGTCAAGCGGGACAGGATCCACTTCTAATGAAAAACTGTTTTTT.

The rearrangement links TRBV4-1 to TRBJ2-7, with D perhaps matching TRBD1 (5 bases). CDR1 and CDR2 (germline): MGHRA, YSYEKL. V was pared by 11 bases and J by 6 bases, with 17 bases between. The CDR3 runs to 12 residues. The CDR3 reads CASQGRGSEQYF. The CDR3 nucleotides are TGCGCCTCCCAGGGTCGCGGTTCCGAGCAGTACTTC.

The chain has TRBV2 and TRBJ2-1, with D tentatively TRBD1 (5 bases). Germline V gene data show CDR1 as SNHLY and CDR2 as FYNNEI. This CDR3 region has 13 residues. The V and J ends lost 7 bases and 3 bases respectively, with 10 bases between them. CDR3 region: CASTQGHYNEQFF. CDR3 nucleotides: TGTGCCAGCACCCAAGGACACTACAATGAGCAGTTCTTC.

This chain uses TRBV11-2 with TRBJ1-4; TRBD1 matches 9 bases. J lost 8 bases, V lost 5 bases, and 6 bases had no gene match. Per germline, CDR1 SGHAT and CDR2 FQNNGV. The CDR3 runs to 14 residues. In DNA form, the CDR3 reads TGTGCCAGCAGCCGGGGACAGGGAGGGGAAAAACTGTTTTTT. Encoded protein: CASSRGQGGEKLFF. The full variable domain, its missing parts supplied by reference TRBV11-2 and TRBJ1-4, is EAGVAQSPRYKIIEKRQSVAFWCNPISGHATLYWYQQILGQGPKLLIQFQNNGVVDDSQLPKDRFSAERLKGVDSTLKIQPAKLEDSAVYLCASSRGQGGEKLFFGSGTQLSVL.